Below, one TCR beta chain is given with its context. Its antigen remains unidentified. Sequenced by immunoSEQ multiplex PCR; TCRdb stores in-frame clones only, minus some. Of 130,000 or so clones listed, 89% are singletons. These data come from a study of T cells in localized non-small cell lung cancer. Study conclusions and caveats: Sequencing, confined to only one tumor region, leaves heterogeneity possible. A median of approximately 50 of the top 100 tumor clones appeared in adjacent lung, which was paired and uninvolved. A denser population of T cells in blood accompanied longer overall survival.

This TCR was sampled from a female donor at least 60 years old with stage I lung adenocarcinoma. The sequencing used peripheral blood, collected before any cancer treatment.

CDR3 DNA sequence: TGCGCCAGCAGCTCGTCAGGTGGAGTGGGGGGCTACACCTTC. It translates to CASSSSGGVGGYTF. The genes are TRBV5-1 and TRBJ1-2, with unresolved D. Between the trimmed V and J ends, which lost 3 bases and 8 bases, there was a span of 17 bases. Germline V gene lookup returns CDR1 SGHRS and CDR2 YFSETQ. The CDR3 spans 14 residues.